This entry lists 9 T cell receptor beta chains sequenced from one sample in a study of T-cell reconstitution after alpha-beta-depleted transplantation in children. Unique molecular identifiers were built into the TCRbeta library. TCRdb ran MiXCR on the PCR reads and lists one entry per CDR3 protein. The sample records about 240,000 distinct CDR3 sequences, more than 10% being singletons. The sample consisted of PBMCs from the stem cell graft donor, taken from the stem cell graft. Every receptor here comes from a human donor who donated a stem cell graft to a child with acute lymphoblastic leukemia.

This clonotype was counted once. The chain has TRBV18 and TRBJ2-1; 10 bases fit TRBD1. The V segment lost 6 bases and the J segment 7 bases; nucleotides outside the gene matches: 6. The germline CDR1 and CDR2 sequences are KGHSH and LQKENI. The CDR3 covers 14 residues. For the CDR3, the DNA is TGTGCCAGCTCTTCCGGGACAGGGGTTAATGAGCAGTTCTTC. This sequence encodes CASSSGTGVNEQFF.

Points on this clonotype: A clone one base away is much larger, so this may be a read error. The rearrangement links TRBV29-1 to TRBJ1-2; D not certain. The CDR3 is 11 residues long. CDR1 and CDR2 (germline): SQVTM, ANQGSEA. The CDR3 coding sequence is TGCAGCGGGACGAACGCCTATGGCGACACCTTC. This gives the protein CSGTNAYGDTF. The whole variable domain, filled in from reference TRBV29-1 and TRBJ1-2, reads SAVISQKPSRDICQRGTSLTIQCQVDSQVTMMFWYRQQPGQSLTLIATANQGSEATYESGFVIDKFPISRPNLTFSTLTVSNMSPEDSSIYLCSGTNAYGDTFGSGTRLTVV.

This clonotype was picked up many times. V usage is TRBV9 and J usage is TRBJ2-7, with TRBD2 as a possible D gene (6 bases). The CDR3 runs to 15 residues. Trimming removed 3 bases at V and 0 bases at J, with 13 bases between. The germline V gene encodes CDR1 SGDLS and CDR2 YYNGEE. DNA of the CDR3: TGTGCCAGCAGCGCGCGGAGGGAGAGCTCCTACGAGCAGTACTTC. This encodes CASSARRESSYEQYF.

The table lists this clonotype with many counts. This CDR3 reads CASSQGDSEQFF. CDR3 sequence (DNA): TGCGCCAGCAGCCAGGGGGACAGCGAGCAGTTCTTC. This chain joins TRBV4-1 and TRBJ2-1, with 7 bases fitting TRBD1. V was clipped by 3 bases and J by 10 bases; unmatched bases: 3. The CDR3 has 12 residues. The V gene's germline CDR1 is MGHRA and CDR2 YSYEKL.

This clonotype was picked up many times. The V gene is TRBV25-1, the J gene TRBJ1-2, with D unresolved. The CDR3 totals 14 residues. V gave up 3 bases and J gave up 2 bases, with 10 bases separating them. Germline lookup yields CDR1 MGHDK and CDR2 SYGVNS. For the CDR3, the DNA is TGTGCCAGCAGTGATCACGGACGGAACTATGGCTACACCTTC. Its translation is CASSDHGRNYGYTF.

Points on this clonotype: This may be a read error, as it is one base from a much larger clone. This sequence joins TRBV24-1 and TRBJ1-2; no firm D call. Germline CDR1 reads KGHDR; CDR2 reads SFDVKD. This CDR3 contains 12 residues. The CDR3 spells CATRPTKYGYPF. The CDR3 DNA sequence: TGTGCCACCAGACCCACAAAGTATGGCTACCCCTTC.

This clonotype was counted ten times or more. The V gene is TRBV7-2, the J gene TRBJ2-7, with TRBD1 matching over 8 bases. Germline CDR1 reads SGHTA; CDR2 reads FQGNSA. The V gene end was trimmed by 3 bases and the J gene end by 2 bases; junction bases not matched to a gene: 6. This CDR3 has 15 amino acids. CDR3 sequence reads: CASSLDDRGTYEQYF. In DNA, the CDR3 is TGTGCCAGCAGCTTGGACGACAGGGGAACCTACGAGCAGTACTTC.

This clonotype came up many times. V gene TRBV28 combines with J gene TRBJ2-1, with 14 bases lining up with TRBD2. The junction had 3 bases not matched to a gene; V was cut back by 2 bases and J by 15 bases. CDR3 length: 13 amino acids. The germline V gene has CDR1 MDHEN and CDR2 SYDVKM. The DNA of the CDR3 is TGTGCCAGCAGTTTAACGGGACTAGCGGGAGTGTTCTTC. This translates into CASSLTGLAGVFF.

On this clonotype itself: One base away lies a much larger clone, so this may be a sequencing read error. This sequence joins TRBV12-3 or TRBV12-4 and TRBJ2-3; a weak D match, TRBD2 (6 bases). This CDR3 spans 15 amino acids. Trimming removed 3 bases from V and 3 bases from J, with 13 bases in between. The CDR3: CASSFQAAGTDTQYF. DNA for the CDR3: TGTGCCAGCAGTTTCCAAGCGGCGGGGACAGATACGCAGTATTTT.